This T cell receptor (beta chain) was observed in a study of blood T cell repertoires in COVID-19. Libraries were prepared by immunoSEQ multiplex PCR; TCRdb keeps only in-frame clonotypes and omits some of them. The sample includes 280,000 or so clones, around 88% of them seen just once. Trimming removed 2 bases from V and 6 bases from J; junction bases left unmatched: 9. Per germline, CDR1 MGHRA and CDR2 YSYEKL. This CDR3 region has 16 residues. The sequenced sample consisted of PBMCs or T cells enriched from blood (not recorded which). This TCR was recovered from a woman between 40 and 50 years old who had recovered from COVID-19. This chain joins TRBV4-1 and TRBJ2-1; 8 bases align to TRBD2. The CDR3 DNA follows: TGCGCCAGCAGCCAAACGCCGGGACTAGAAATCAATGAGCAGTTCTTC. This sequence encodes CASSQTPGLEINEQFF.